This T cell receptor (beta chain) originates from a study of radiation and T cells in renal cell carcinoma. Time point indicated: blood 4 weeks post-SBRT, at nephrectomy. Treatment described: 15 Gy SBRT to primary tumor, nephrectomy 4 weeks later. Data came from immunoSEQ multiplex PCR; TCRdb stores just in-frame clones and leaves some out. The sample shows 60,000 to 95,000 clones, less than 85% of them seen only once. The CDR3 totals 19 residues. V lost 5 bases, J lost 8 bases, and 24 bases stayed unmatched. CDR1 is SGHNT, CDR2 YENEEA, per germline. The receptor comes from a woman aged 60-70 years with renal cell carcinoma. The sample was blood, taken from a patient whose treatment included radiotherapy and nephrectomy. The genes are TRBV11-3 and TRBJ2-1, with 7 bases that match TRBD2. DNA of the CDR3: TGTGCCAGCAGCCGGGGGTCTCCGGCTAGCGGCGTTCGTCGGGATGAGCAGTTCTTC. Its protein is CASSRGSPASGVRRDEQFF.